The 5 T cell receptor beta chains presented below share a single source sample, sequenced in a study of shared clonotypes between healthy human individuals. Data came from immunoSEQ multiplex PCR; TCRdb stores just in-frame clones and leaves some out. The sample has nearly 1 million clones, over 75% seen once; the top ten hold about 1.5%. The sequencing input was memory CD4+ T cells sorted from blood. Sample subset: CD45RA-negative fraction. The receptors stem from a man between 18 and 29 years old in good health.

The genes are TRBV5-6 and TRBJ2-7, with D unresolved. CDR1 is SGHDT, CDR2 YYEEEE, per germline. The CDR3 runs 16 residues. V gave up 4 bases and J gave up 0 bases, with 17 bases separating them. The CDR3 region is CASSAPQVPSSYEQYF. CDR3 bases: TGTGCCAGCAGCGCCCCGCAGGTCCCCAGCTCCTACGAGCAGTACTTC.

The gene calls are TRBV6-1 and TRBJ2-2, with D maybe TRBD1 (5 bases). Germline lookup yields CDR1 MNHNS and CDR2 SASEGT. CDR3 length: 14 residues. The V end lost 4 bases, the J end lost 2 bases, and 8 bases lay between the germline ends. For the CDR3, the DNA is TGTGCCAGCAGTGCACAGGTAAACACCGGGGAGCTGTTTTTT. This encodes CASSAQVNTGELFF.

Here the CDR3 DNA reads TGTGCCAGCAGCTTAGTAGGCATGAATCATCAGCCCCAGCATTTT. This translates into CASSLVGMNHQPQHF. The chain uses TRBV7-2 and TRBJ1-5; the D is unclear. V lost 1 base, J lost 5 bases, and 12 bases lay in between. Germline CDR1 is SGHTA and CDR2 is FQGNSA. CDR3 length equals 15 residues. The full variable domain, with the rest looked up from reference TRBV7-2 and TRBJ1-5, is GAGVSQSPSNKVTEKGKDVELRCDPISGHTALYWYRQSLGQGLEFLIYFQGNSAPDKSGLPSDRFSAERTGGSVSTLTIQRTQQEDSAVYLCASSLVGMNHQPQHFGDGTRLSIL.

V is TRBV2 and J is TRBJ1-5, with D unresolved. Germline V CDR1 and CDR2: SNHLY, FYNNEI. The CDR3 covers 15 residues. V lost 7 bases and J lost 0, with 13 bases in between. The CDR3 reads CASTSGSYSNQPQHF. The CDR3 DNA follows: TGTGCCAGCACGTCGGGGTCTTATAGCAATCAGCCCCAGCATTTT.

The V gene is TRBV10-3, the J gene TRBJ1-1, with D tentatively TRBD1 (6 bases). The CDR3 is 13 residues long. Trimming cost V 5 bases and J 2 bases, with 9 bases left between them. CDR1 is ENHRY and CDR2 is SYGVKD in the germline V gene. This CDR3 is CAISIQGNTEAFF. CDR3 DNA: TGTGCCATCAGTATACAGGGTAACACTGAAGCTTTCTTT.